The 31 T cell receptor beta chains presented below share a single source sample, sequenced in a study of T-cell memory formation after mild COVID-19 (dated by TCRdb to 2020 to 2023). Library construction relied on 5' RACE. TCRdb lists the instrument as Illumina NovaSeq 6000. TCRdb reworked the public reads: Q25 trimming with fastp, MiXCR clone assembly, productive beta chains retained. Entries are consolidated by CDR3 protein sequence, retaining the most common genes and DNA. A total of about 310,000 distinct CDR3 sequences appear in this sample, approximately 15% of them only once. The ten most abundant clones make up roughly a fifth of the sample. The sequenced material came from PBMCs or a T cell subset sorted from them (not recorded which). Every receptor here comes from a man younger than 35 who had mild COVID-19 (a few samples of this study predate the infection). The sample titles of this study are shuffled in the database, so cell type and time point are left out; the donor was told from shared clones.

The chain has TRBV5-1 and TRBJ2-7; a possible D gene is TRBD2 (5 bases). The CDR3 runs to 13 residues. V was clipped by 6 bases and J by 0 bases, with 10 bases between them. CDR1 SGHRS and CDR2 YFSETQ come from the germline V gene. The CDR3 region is CASNEGSSYEQYF. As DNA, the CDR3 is TGCGCCAGCAACGAAGGGAGCTCCTACGAGCAGTACTTC.

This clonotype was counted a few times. CDR3 loop: CAAQATVEGEQFF. The CDR3, as DNA: TGTGCCGCTCAGGCGACAGTAGAAGGCGAGCAGTTCTTC. The V call is TRBV10-3, the J call TRBJ2-1; D may be TRBD1 (5 bases). This CDR3 spans 13 amino acids. V was shortened by 11 bases and J by 10 bases, with 21 bases between the two germline ends. Germline V gene sequence: CDR1 ENHRY, CDR2 SYGVKD.

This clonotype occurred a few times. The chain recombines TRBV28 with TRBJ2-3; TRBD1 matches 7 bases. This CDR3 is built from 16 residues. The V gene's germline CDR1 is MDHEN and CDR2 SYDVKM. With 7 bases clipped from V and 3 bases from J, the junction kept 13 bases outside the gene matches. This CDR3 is CASTQGVSGETDTQYF. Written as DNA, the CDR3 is TGTGCCAGCACCCAGGGGGTTTCTGGGGAAACAGATACGCAGTATTTT.

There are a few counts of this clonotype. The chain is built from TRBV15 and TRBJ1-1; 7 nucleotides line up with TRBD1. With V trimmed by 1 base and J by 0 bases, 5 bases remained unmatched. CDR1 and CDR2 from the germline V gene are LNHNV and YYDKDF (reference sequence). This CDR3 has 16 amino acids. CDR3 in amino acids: CATSRGRQGVNTEAFF. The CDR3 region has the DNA TGTGCCACCAGCAGAGGAAGACAGGGAGTGAACACTGAAGCTTTCTTT.

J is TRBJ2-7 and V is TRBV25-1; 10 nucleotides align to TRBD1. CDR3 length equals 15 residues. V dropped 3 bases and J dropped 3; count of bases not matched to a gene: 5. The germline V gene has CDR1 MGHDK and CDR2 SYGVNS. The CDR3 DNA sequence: TGTGCCAGCAGTGACCCAAGGACAGGGGGCTACGAGCAGTACTTC. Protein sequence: CASSDPRTGGYEQYF.

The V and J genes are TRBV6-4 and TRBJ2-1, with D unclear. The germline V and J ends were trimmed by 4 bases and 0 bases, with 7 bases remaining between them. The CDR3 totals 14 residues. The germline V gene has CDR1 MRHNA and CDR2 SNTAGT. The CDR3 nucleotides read TGTGCCAGCAGTGTCAGGAGCTCCTACAATGAGCAGTTCTTC. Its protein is CASSVRSSYNEQFF.

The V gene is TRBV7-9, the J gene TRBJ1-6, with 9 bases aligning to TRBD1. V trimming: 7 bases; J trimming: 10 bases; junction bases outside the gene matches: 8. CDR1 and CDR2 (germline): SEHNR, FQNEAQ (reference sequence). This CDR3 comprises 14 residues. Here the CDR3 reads CASTGDRVGSPLHF. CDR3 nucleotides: TGTGCCAGCACTGGGGACAGGGTTGGATCACCCCTCCACTTT.

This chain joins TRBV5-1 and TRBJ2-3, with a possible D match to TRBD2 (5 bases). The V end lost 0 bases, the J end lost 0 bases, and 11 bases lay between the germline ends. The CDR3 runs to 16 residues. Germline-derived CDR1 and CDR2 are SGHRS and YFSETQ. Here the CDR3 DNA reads TGCGCCAGCAGCTTGGGGAGCGGTACTAGCACAGATACGCAGTATTTT. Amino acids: CASSLGSGTSTDTQYF.

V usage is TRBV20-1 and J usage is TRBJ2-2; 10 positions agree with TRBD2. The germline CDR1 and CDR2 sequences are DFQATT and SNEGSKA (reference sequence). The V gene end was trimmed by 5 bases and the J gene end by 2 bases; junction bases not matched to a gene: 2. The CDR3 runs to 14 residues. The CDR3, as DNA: TGCAGTGCTTCTAGCGGGGGAAACACCGGGGAGCTGTTTTTT. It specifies CSASSGGNTGELFF.

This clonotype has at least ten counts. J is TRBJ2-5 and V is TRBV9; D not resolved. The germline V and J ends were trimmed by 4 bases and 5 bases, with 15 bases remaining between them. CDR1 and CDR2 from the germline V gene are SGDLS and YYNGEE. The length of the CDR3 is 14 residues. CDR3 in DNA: TGTGCCAGCAGCACCGGGCCCCTGGGGGAGACCCAGTACTTC. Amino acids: CASSTGPLGETQYF.

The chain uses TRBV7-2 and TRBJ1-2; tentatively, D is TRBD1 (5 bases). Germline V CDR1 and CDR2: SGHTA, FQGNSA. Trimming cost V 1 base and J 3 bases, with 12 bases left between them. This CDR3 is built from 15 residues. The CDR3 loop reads CASSLGLGEYYGYTF. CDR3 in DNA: TGTGCCAGCAGCTTAGGGCTGGGGGAATACTATGGCTACACCTTC.

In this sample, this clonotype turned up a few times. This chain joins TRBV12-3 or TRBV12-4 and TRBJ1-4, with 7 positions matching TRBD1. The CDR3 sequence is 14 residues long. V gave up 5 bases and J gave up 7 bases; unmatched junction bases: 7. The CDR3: CASSPPGQIEKLFF. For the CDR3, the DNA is TGTGCCAGCAGTCCCCCGGGACAGATTGAAAAACTGTTTTTT.

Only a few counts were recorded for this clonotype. The chain's CDR3 is CSARERGEKLFF. In DNA, the CDR3 is TGCAGTGCTAGAGAAAGAGGAGAAAAACTGTTTTTT. The chain employs TRBV20-1 and TRBJ1-4; D uncertain. CDR3 size: 12 residues. Deletions cut 0 bases from V and 8 bases from J, with 7 bases between. CDR1 and CDR2 from the germline V gene are DFQATT and SNEGSKA (reference sequence).

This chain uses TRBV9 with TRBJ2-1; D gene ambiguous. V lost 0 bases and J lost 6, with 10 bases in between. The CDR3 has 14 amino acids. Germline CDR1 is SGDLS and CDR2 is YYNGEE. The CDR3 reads CASSVGGVSNEQFF. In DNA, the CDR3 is TGTGCCAGCAGCGTAGGGGGTGTTAGCAATGAGCAGTTCTTC.

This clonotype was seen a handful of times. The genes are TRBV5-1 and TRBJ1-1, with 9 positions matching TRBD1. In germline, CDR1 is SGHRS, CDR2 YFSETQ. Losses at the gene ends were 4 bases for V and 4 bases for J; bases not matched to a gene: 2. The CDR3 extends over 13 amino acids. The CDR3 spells CASSAGQGTEAFF. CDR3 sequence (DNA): TGCGCCAGCAGCGCGGGACAGGGCACTGAAGCTTTCTTT. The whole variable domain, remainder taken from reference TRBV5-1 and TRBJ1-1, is KAGVTQTPRYLIKTRGQQVTLSCSPISGHRSVSWYQQTPGQGLQFLFEYFSETQRNKGNFPGRFSGRQFSNSRSEMNVSTLELGDSALYLCASSAGQGTEAFFGQGTRLTVV.

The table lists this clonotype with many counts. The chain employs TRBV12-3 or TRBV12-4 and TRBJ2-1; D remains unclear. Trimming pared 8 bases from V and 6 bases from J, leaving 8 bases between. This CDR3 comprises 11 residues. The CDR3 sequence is CASALGNEQFF. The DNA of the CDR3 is TGTGCCAGCGCTCTGGGCAATGAGCAGTTCTTC.

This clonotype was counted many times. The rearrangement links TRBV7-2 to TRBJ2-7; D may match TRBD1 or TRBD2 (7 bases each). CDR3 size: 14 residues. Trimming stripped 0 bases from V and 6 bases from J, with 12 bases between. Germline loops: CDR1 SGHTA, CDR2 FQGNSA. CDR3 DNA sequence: TGTGCCAGCAGCTTAGCGTTCAGGGGGGGCGAGCAGTACTTC. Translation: CASSLAFRGGEQYF.

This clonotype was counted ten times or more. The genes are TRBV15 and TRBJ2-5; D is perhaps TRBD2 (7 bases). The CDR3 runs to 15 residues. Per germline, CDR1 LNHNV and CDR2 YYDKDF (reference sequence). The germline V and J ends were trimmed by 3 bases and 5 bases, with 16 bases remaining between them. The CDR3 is CATSRVRGAGETQYF. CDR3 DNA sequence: TGTGCCACCAGCAGGGTCCGGGGGGCCGGGGAGACCCAGTACTTC.

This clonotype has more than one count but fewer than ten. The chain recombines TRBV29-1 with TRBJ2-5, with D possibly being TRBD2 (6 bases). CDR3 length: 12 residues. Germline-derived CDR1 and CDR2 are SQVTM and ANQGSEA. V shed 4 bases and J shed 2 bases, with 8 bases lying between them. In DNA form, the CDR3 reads TGCAGCGTTGCGGGACTGCAAGAGACCCAGTACTTC. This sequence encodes CSVAGLQETQYF.

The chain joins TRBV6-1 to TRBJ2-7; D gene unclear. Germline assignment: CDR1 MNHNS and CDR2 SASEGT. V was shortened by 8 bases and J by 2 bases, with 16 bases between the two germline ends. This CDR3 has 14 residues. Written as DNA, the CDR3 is TGTGCCAGCCTACCTGGGCGTCTTACCTACGAGCAGTACTTC. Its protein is CASLPGRLTYEQYF.

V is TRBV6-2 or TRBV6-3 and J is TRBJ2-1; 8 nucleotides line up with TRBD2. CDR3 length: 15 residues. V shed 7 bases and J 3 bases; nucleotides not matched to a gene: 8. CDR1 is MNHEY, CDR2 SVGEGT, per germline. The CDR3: CASMRGTRVYNEQFF. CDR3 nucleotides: TGTGCCAGCATGCGGGGGACTAGGGTCTACAATGAGCAGTTCTTC.

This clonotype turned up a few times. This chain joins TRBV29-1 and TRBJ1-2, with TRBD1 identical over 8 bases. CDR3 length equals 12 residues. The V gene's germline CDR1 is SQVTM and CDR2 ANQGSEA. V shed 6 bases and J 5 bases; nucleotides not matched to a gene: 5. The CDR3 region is CSVGQGSYGYTF. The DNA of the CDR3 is TGCAGCGTAGGACAGGGTTCATATGGCTACACCTTC.

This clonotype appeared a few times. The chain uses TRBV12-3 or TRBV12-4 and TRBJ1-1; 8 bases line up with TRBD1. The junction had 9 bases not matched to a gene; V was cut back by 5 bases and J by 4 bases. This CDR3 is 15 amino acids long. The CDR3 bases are TGTGCCAGCAGTGGCCCAGGGGGCTTGGGCACTGAAGCTTTCTTT. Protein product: CASSGPGGLGTEAFF.

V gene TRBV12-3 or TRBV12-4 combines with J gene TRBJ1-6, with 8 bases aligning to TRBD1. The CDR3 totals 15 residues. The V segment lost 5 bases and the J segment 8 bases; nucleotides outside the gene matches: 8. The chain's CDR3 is CASSQDRATDSPLHF. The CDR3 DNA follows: TGTGCCAGCAGTCAGGACAGGGCCACCGATTCACCCCTCCACTTT.

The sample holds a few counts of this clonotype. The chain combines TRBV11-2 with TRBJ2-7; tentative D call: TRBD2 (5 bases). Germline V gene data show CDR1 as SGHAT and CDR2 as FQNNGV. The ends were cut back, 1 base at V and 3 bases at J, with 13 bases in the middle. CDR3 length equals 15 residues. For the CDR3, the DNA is TGTGCCAGCAGCTTAGCACCTAGCACAAACTACGAGCAGTACGTC. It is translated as CASSLAPSTNYEQYV.

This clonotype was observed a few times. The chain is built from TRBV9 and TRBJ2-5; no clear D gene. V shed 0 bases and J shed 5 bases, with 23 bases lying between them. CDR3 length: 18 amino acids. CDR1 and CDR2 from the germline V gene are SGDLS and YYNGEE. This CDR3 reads CASSVEDSLVDSEETQYF. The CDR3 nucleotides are TGTGCCAGCAGCGTAGAAGATAGCTTAGTCGACTCCGAGGAGACCCAGTACTTC.

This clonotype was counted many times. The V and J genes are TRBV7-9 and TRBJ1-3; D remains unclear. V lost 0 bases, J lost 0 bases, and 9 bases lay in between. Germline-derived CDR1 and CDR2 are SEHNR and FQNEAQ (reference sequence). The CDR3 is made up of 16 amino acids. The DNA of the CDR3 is TGTGCCAGCAGCTTAGCCGAACGAGGCTCTGGAAACACCATATATTTT. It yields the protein CASSLAERGSGNTIYF.

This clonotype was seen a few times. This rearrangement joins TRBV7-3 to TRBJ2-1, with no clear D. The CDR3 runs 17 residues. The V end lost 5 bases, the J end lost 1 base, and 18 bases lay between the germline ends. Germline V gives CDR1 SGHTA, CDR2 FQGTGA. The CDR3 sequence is CASSPQPSESSYNEQFF. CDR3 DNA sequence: TGTGCCAGCAGCCCCCAACCATCCGAGAGTTCCTACAATGAGCAGTTCTTC.

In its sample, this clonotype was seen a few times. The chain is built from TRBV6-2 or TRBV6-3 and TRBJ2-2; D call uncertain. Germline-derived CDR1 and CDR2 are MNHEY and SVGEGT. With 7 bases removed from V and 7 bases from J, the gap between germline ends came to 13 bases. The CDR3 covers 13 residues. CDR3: CASTSNRHGELFF. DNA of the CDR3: TGTGCCAGCACCTCCAACCGCCACGGGGAGCTGTTTTTT.

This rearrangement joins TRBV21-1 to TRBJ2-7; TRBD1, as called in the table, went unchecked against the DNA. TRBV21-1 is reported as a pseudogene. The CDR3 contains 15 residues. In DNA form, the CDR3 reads TGTGCCAGCAGCAAAGCTGACAGGGGTGGGTACGAGCAGTACGTC. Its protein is CASSKADRGGYEQYV.

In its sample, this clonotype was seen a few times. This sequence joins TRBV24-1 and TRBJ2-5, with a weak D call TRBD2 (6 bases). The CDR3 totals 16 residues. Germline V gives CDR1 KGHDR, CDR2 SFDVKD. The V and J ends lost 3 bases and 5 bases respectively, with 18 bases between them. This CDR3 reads CATSDPSAGSLETQYF. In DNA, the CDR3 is TGTGCCACCAGTGATCCTAGCGCTGGATCGTTGGAGACCCAGTACTTC.